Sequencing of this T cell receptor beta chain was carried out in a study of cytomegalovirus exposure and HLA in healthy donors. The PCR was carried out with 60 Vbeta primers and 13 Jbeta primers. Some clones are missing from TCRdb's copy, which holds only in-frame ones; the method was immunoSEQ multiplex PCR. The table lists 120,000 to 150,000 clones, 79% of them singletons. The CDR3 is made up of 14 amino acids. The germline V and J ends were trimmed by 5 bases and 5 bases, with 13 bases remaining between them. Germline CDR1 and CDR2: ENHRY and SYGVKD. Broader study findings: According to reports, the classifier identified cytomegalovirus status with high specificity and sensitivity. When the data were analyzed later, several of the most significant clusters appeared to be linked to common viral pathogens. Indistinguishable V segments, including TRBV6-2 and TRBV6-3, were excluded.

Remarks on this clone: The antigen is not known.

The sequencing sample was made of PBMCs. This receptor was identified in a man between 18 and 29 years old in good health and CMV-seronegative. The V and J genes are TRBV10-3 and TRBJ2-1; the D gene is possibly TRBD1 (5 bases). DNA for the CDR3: TGTGCCATCAGTCGGCCAGGGCCTAACAATGAGCAGTTCTTC. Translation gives CAISRPGPNNEQFF.